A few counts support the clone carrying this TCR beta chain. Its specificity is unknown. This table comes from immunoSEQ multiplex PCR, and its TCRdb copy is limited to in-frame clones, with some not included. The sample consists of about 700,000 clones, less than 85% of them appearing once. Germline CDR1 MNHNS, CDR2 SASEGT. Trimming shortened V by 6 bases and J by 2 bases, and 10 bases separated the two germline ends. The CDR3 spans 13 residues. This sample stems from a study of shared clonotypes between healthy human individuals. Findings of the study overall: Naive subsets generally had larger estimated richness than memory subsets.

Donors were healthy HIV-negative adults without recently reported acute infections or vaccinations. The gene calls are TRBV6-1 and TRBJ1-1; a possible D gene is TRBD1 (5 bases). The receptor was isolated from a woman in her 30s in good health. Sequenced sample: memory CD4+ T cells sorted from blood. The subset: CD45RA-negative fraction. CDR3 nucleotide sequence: TGTGCCAGCAGGGGGCTACGAAACACTGAAGCTTTCTTT. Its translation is CASRGLRNTEAFF.